A single sample is the source of the 26 T cell receptor beta chains below, sequenced in a study of cytomegalovirus exposure and HLA in healthy donors. This PCR relied on a set of 60 Vbeta primers and 13 Jbeta primers. Produced via immunoSEQ multiplex PCR; TCRdb's table is partial and in-frame only. The sample shows some 110,000 clones, approximately 80% of them seen only once. The sequencing input was PBMCs. These receptors were taken from a woman under 30 in good health and CMV-seropositive.

Here the CDR3 reads CASRGQAPTNEKLFF. The CDR3 DNA sequence: TGTGCCAGCAGAGGACAGGCCCCAACTAATGAAAAACTGTTTTTT. The V gene is TRBV6-5, the J gene TRBJ1-4, with 7 nucleotides matching TRBD1. There are 15 residues in the CDR3. The V and J ends lost 6 bases and 0 bases, in that order; junction bases with no gene match: 4. The germline gives CDR1 MNHEY, CDR2 SVGAGI.

There are a few counts of this clone. The V gene is TRBV5-1, the J gene TRBJ2-7; tentative D call: TRBD1 (5 bases). V was clipped by 2 bases and J by 2 bases, with 11 bases between them. CDR3 length equals 14 residues. Germline V gene data show CDR1 as SGHRS and CDR2 as YFSETQ. CDR3 residues: CASSLGQVAYEQYF. In DNA, the CDR3 is TGCGCCAGCAGCTTAGGACAAGTTGCCTACGAGCAGTACTTC.

This chain connects TRBV30 to TRBJ2-1; TRBD2 agrees at 12 bases. The V gene end was trimmed by 5 bases and the J gene end by 7 bases; junction bases not matched to a gene: 3. Germline assignment: CDR1 GTSNPN and CDR2 SVGIG (reference sequence). This CDR3 spans 13 amino acids. The CDR3 nucleotides are TGTGCCTGGGAGACTAGCGGGAGTAATGAGCAGTTCTTC. This gives the protein CAWETSGSNEQFF. The variable domain in full, with the rest retrieved from reference TRBV30 and TRBJ2-1, is SQTIHQWPATLVQPVGSPLSLECTVEGTSNPNLYWYRQAAGRGLQLLFYSVGIGQISSEVPQNLSASRPQDRQFILSSKKLLLSDSGFYLCAWETSGSNEQFFGPGTRLTVL.

V is TRBV7-3 and J is TRBJ2-2; TRBD1 might be the D (6 bases). The CDR3 is 14 amino acids. Trimming took off 4 bases at V and 1 base at J, with 7 bases between the two ends. The germline V gene has CDR1 SGHTA and CDR2 FQGTGA. The CDR3 nucleotides are TGTGCCAGCAGCTCGGGACAGAACACCGGGGAGCTGTTTTTT. Translation: CASSSGQNTGELFF.

This chain connects TRBV9 to TRBJ2-2, with TRBD1 matching 8 bases. The trim removed 3 bases at V and 1 base at J, leaving 5 bases unmatched. There are 16 residues in the CDR3. The germline CDR1 and CDR2 sequences are SGDLS and YYNGEE. Here the CDR3 DNA reads TGTGCCAGCAGCGCGGACAGGGTGTGGAACACCGGGGAGCTGTTTTTT. Protein: CASSADRVWNTGELFF.

The CDR3 reads CASSPTTGTQYF. For the CDR3, the DNA is TGCGCCAGCAGCCCAACGACCGGGACACAGTACTTC. The J gene is TRBJ2-4, the V gene TRBV5-1; D perhaps matches TRBD1 (6 bases). This CDR3 contains 12 residues. Trimming pared 4 bases from V and 13 bases from J, leaving 15 bases between. The germline CDR1 and CDR2 sequences are SGHRS and YFSETQ.

V usage is TRBV9 and J usage is TRBJ2-3; possibly TRBD2 for D (6 bases). Germline V gene sequence: CDR1 SGDLS, CDR2 YYNGEE. The CDR3 runs to 16 residues. V was shortened by 3 bases and J by 2 bases, with 16 bases between the two germline ends. CDR3 nucleotides: TGTGCCAGCAGCGCGAGAGGAGGGGCACCCACAGATACGCAGTATTTT. Translating gives CASSARGGAPTDTQYF. Complete variable domain (other parts from reference TRBV9 and TRBJ2-3): DSGVTQTPKHLITATGQRVTLRCSPRSGDLSVYWYQQSLDQGLQFLIQYYNGEERAKGNILERFSAQQFPDLHSELNLSSLELGDSALYFCASSARGGAPTDTQYFGPGTRLTVL.

With respect to this clone: One end of the junction does not line up with germline, which may come from a read error. V is TRBV29-1 and J is TRBJ1-3; the D gene is possibly TRBD1 (5 bases). CDR1 and CDR2 (germline): SQVTM, ANQGSEA. The CDR3 length is 15 residues. This chain's CDR3 is CSVFRAFDSGNIIYF. The CDR3 bases are TGCAGCGTTTTCAGGGCTTTCGACTCTGGAAACATCATATATTTT.

CDR3 nucleotides: TGTGCCAGCAGTTTACCCGACAGGGCCCCGGCCGCTTTCTTT. Translating it yields CASSLPDRAPAAFF. The chain is built from TRBV28 and TRBJ1-1, with 7 bases fitting TRBD1. Germline V gene lookup returns CDR1 MDHEN and CDR2 SYDVKM. The V and J ends lost 2 bases and 11 bases, in that order; junction bases with no gene match: 11. This CDR3 is 14 amino acids long.

The CDR3 DNA is TGTGCCAGCAGTTACACGGACAGGGTATTTGAAGCTTTCTTT. It encodes CASSYTDRVFEAFF. J is TRBJ1-1 and V is TRBV6-5; 8 positions match TRBD1. Trimming cost V 2 bases and J 7 bases; bases outside gene matches: 6. Germline values: CDR1 MNHEY, CDR2 SVGAGI. The CDR3 runs 14 residues.

The rearrangement links TRBV5-1 to TRBJ2-5, with TRBD1 matching over 12 bases. The germline gives CDR1 SGHRS, CDR2 YFSETQ. CDR3 length equals 16 residues. Trimming removed 2 bases from V and 0 bases from J; junction bases left unmatched: 2. CDR3: CASSFGDRGHQETQYF. The CDR3 coding sequence is TGCGCCAGCAGCTTTGGGGACAGGGGGCACCAAGAGACCCAGTACTTC.

This clone has a handful of counts. The chain uses TRBV5-5 and TRBJ2-5; TRBD1 matches at 8 bases. The CDR3 extends over 15 amino acids. The V segment lost 4 bases and the J segment 5 bases; nucleotides outside the gene matches: 10. Germline values: CDR1 SGHKS, CDR2 YYEKEE (reference sequence). The CDR3 is CASSPQGARGETQYF. The CDR3 region has the DNA TGTGCCAGCAGCCCTCAGGGGGCGCGGGGTGAGACCCAGTACTTC.

The gene calls are TRBV6-5 and TRBJ2-3; D gene uncertain. The CDR3 extends over 13 amino acids. Germline V gene sequence: CDR1 MNHEY, CDR2 SVGAGI. V lost 5 bases, J lost 8 bases, and 14 bases lay in between. The CDR3 region has the DNA TGTGCCAGCAGTGAATCCGCGGCCGGTACGCAGTATTTT. The encoded protein is CASSESAAGTQYF.

The genes are TRBV6-5 and TRBJ2-7, with 7 bases fitting TRBD1. The CDR3 length is 15 residues. Per germline, CDR1 MNHEY and CDR2 SVGAGI. Trimming cost V 2 bases and J 3 bases; bases outside gene matches: 7. In nucleotides, the CDR3 is TGTGCCAGCAGTTACGAGACAGGGAGTCGCTACGAGCAGTACTTC. Protein product: CASSYETGSRYEQYF.

The V gene is TRBV19, the J gene TRBJ1-4; 7 bases are a match to TRBD1. V lost 4 bases to trimming and J lost 7 bases; unmatched junction nucleotides: 9. The CDR3 is made up of 15 amino acids. Germline assignment: CDR1 LNHDA and CDR2 SQIVND (reference sequence). This CDR3 reads CASSTTGVSSEKLFF. The DNA of the CDR3 is TGTGCCAGTAGTACTACAGGGGTCTCGAGTGAAAAACTGTTTTTT.

The gene calls are TRBV5-1 and TRBJ2-1; possibly TRBD1 for D (5 bases). Germline loops: CDR1 SGHRS, CDR2 YFSETQ. The CDR3 length is 15 residues. Deletions cut 0 bases from V and 3 bases from J, with 10 bases between. The CDR3 here is CASSLVAGLYNEQFF. The CDR3 nucleotides read TGCGCCAGCAGCTTGGTAGCAGGGCTCTACAATGAGCAGTTCTTC.

This clone came up a few times. The chain couples TRBV5-1 to TRBJ1-1, with 7 bases lining up with TRBD1. The germline V gene has CDR1 SGHRS and CDR2 YFSETQ. The CDR3 totals 13 residues. V was pared by 4 bases and J by 5 bases, with 5 bases of the junction left unmatched. For the CDR3, the DNA is TGCGCCAGCAGCCAGATACAGGGGACTGAAGCTTTCTTT. Translating gives CASSQIQGTEAFF.

The chain recombines TRBV5-4 with TRBJ1-6; D gene unclear. Germline lookup yields CDR1 SGHNT and CDR2 YYREEE (reference sequence). The CDR3 is made up of 14 amino acids. Trimming cost V 0 bases and J 9 bases, with 10 bases left between them. The DNA for the CDR3 is TGTGCCAGCAGCTTGGGCCTCCGGGGTTCACCCCTCCACTTT. Residues: CASSLGLRGSPLHF.

V gene TRBV6-1 combines with J gene TRBJ1-1; TRBD1 agrees at 10 bases. This CDR3 is 16 amino acids long. V shed 3 bases, J shed 4 bases, and the junction held 8 bases outside the gene matches. Per the germline V gene, CDR1 is MNHNS and CDR2 is SASEGT. This chain's CDR3 is CASSDPGQGFSTEAFF. CDR3 DNA sequence: TGTGCCAGCAGTGATCCGGGACAGGGGTTCTCCACTGAAGCTTTCTTT.

The chain uses TRBV5-1 and TRBJ1-2; D might be TRBD1 (6 bases). The germline V gene has CDR1 SGHRS and CDR2 YFSETQ. Trimming took 2 bases from V and 3 from J, leaving 14 bases between them. The CDR3 has 15 residues. The CDR3 here is CASSFDRTGDYGYTF. CDR3 sequence (DNA): TGCGCCAGCAGCTTCGACAGGACTGGGGACTATGGCTACACCTTC.

This clone occurred once. V gene TRBV25-1 combines with J gene TRBJ2-3; D is unresolved. Trimming shortened V by 2 bases and J by 2 bases, and 17 bases separated the two germline ends. The CDR3 consists of 17 residues. Germline CDR1 MGHDK, CDR2 SYGVNS. CDR3 in amino acids: CASSELDTRWVTDTQYF. In DNA form, the CDR3 reads TGTGCCAGCAGTGAACTCGACACCCGTTGGGTCACAGATACGCAGTATTTT.

J is TRBJ2-1 and V is TRBV5-1; D is possibly TRBD1 (6 bases). Trimming took off 4 bases at V and 5 bases at J, with 10 bases between the two ends. Germline-derived CDR1 and CDR2 are SGHRS and YFSETQ. The CDR3 length is 13 residues. The CDR3 loop reads CASSIQGDNEQFF. Here the CDR3 DNA reads TGCGCCAGCAGCATACAGGGTGACAATGAGCAGTTCTTC.

The table lists this clone with a few counts. The chain is built from TRBV10-2 and TRBJ2-7; possible D gene TRBD1, 5 bases. The CDR3 has 15 amino acids. CDR1 WSHSY and CDR2 SAAADI come from the germline V gene. V was cut by 3 bases and J by 1 base, with 13 bases left in between. The CDR3 here is CASSEGPGISYEQYF. DNA for the CDR3: TGCGCCAGCAGTGAAGGTCCAGGGATTTCCTACGAGCAGTACTTC.

This chain connects TRBV5-4 to TRBJ1-1; TRBD1 might be the D (6 bases). V lost 1 base to trimming and J lost 0 bases, with 10 bases between them. There are 15 residues in the CDR3. Germline values: CDR1 SGHNT, CDR2 YYREEE (reference sequence). CDR3 residues: CASSLSGQLNTEAFF. DNA of the CDR3: TGTGCCAGCAGCTTGTCCGGACAGCTGAACACTGAAGCTTTCTTT.

The chain recombines TRBV6-6 with TRBJ2-7, with a possible D match to TRBD1 (5 bases). CDR3 length: 13 amino acids. Between the trimmed V and J ends, which lost 3 bases and 3 bases, there was a span of 9 bases. Germline values: CDR1 MNHNY, CDR2 SVGAGI (reference sequence). The CDR3 reads CASSYIDSYEQYF. The CDR3 DNA reads TGTGCCAGCAGTTATATCGACAGCTACGAGCAGTACTTC.

This clone occurred a few times. The rearrangement joins TRBV9 to TRBJ1-2, with TRBD1 matching over 8 bases. The CDR3 is made up of 12 amino acids. V dropped 3 bases and J dropped 7; count of bases not matched to a gene: 2. Per the germline V gene, CDR1 is SGDLS and CDR2 is YYNGEE. The CDR3: CASSATGVGYTF. Written as DNA, the CDR3 is TGTGCCAGCAGCGCGACAGGGGTTGGCTACACCTTC.